This T cell receptor beta chain was identified in a study of beta chain features in type 1 diabetes. Study at large: Healthy donors resembled patients in age, gender and cell yields. Study-level findings and limits: All four CD4+ subsets from Type 1 diabetes patients carried moderately but significantly shorter TCRB CDR3s.

As regards this clone: Its antigen is as yet unknown.

What was sequenced were expressed TCRB transcripts, since all of the isolated RNA had been reverse transcribed. Some clones are missing from TCRdb's copy, which holds only in-frame ones; the method was immunoSEQ multiplex PCR. The data hold under 400,000 clones, with over 10% observed a single time. The J segment lost 3 bases and the V segment lost 4 bases, leaving 10 bases of the junction unmatched. This CDR3 has 17 residues. The V gene's germline CDR1 is SGHRS and CDR2 YFSETQ. This sequence was found in a man aged 18 to 30 in good health. The sequencing input was naive CD4+ T cells from blood. The chain links TRBV5-1 to TRBJ2-5; 12 nucleotides line up with TRBD2. In DNA form, the CDR3 reads TGCGCCAGCAGCGGGACCTTACTAGCGGGGGGCGAAGAGACCCAGTACTTC. It codes for CASSGTLLAGGEETQYF.